The 15 T cell receptor beta chains below come from one sample, sequenced in a study of blood T cell repertoires in COVID-19. The data were produced by immunoSEQ multiplex PCR, yet TCRdb's version contains in-frame clones alone and is incomplete. The sample has about 160,000 clones, approximately 82% seen once. The source material was peripheral blood. The receptors were gathered from a woman older than 75 with acute or convalescent COVID-19.

The chain recombines TRBV11-2 with TRBJ2-1; 7 bases map to TRBD2. The length of the CDR3 is 17 residues. Looked up from germline, CDR1 is SGHAT and CDR2 is FQNNGV. Germline trimming cut 4 bases from V and 2 bases from J; bases unmatched to any gene: 11. CDR3 in DNA: TGTGCCAGCAGCTCATCGGGGACTATCCAAGCCTACAATGAGCAGTTCTTC. As protein: CASSSSGTIQAYNEQFF.

The genes are TRBV9 and TRBJ2-1, with D perhaps TRBD2 (5 bases). The germline CDR1 and CDR2 sequences are SGDLS and YYNGEE. V was clipped by 0 bases and J by 3 bases, with 7 bases between them. The CDR3 length is 14 residues. The CDR3 loop reads CASSVDGNYNEQFF. CDR3 bases: TGTGCCAGCAGCGTAGACGGGAACTACAATGAGCAGTTCTTC.

V gene TRBV30 combines with J gene TRBJ2-7; D might be TRBD2 (5 bases). The CDR3 has 13 amino acids. The germline V gene has CDR1 GTSNPN and CDR2 SVGIG (reference sequence). V gave up 4 bases and J gave up 5 bases, with 15 bases separating them. The CDR3 DNA reads as TGTGCCTGGAATTCGTATCTCGGGGACGAGCAGTACTTC. Protein product: CAWNSYLGDEQYF.

The gene calls are TRBV6-5 and TRBJ1-5; D call uncertain. The CDR3 sequence is 13 residues long. V gave up 5 bases and J gave up 5 bases, with 10 bases separating them. The germline V gene has CDR1 MNHEY and CDR2 SVGAGI. CDR3 in amino acids: CASSPDWDQPQHF. The CDR3 DNA sequence: TGTGCCAGCAGTCCAGACTGGGATCAGCCCCAGCATTTT.

The gene calls are TRBV15 and TRBJ2-1; D gene unclear. V lost 6 bases to trimming and J lost 5 bases, with 5 bases between them. Germline CDR1 is LNHNV and CDR2 is YYDKDF (reference sequence). The CDR3 has 11 amino acids. CDR3 residues: CATRRDNEQFF. In DNA form, the CDR3 reads TGTGCCACCAGACGGGACAATGAGCAGTTCTTC.

The chain links TRBV7-2 to TRBJ1-2; D uncertain. The V gene lost 5 bases and the J gene lost 6 bases, with 13 bases spanning the gap. In germline, CDR1 is SGHTA, CDR2 FQGNSA. The CDR3 extends over 13 amino acids. CDR3: CASSKMAENGYTF. The DNA of the CDR3 is TGTGCCAGCAGCAAAATGGCGGAGAATGGCTACACCTTC.

This chain links TRBV4-1 with TRBJ1-2; D is undetermined. Germline CDR1 is MGHRA and CDR2 is YSYEKL. The CDR3 spans 14 residues. V was clipped by 1 base and J by 6 bases, with 12 bases between them. The CDR3 protein is CASSQVRGDDGYTF. In DNA form, the CDR3 reads TGCGCCAGCAGCCAAGTTCGAGGTGATGATGGCTACACCTTC.

The CDR3 is CASSPSRNPYEQYF. CDR3 in DNA: TGTGCCAGCTCACCAAGTAGAAATCCCTACGAGCAGTACTTC. V gene TRBV18 combines with J gene TRBJ2-7; D is unresolved. CDR3 length equals 14 residues. V was clipped by 2 bases and J by 2 bases, with 10 bases between them. Germline lookup yields CDR1 KGHSH and CDR2 LQKENI.

This clone turned up a few times. V gene TRBV3-1 (or the pseudogene TRBV3-2) combines with J gene TRBJ1-1; 8 positions match TRBD1. V lost 5 bases and J lost 8; bases outside the gene matches: 4. Germline V gene lookup returns CDR1 LGHDT and CDR2 YNNKEL (reference sequence). The CDR3 sequence is 12 residues long. The CDR3 DNA sequence: TGTGCCAGCAGCTACCGGGACAGGGAAGCTTTCTTT. It specifies CASSYRDREAFF.

The CDR3, as DNA: TGCGCCAGCAGTGAGTCCAAGGGGGGGAATGAAGCTTTCTTT. Protein product: CASSESKGGNEAFF. The rearrangement links TRBV10-1 to TRBJ1-1; a possible D gene is TRBD1 (6 bases). Germline lookup yields CDR1 WNHNN and CDR2 SYGVQD (reference sequence). V was shortened by 0 bases and J by 7 bases, with 12 bases between the two germline ends. CDR3 length: 14 amino acids.

CDR3: CASSQELRGARTREAFF. DNA of the CDR3: TGTGCCAGCAGCCAAGAATTGCGGGGGGCCAGAACAAGAGAAGCTTTCTTT. The V call is TRBV3-1 (or the pseudogene TRBV3-2), the J call TRBJ1-1, with D possibly being TRBD1 (6 bases). Trimming left V 0 bases short and J 8 bases short, with 22 bases between. CDR3 length equals 17 residues. Germline V gene data show CDR1 as LGHDT and CDR2 as YNNKEL (reference sequence).

There are a few counts of this clone. The V and J genes are TRBV9 and TRBJ2-7, with TRBD2 matching 10 bases. V shed 5 bases, J shed 2 bases, and the junction held 4 bases outside the gene matches. Germline loops: CDR1 SGDLS, CDR2 YYNGEE. There are 14 residues in the CDR3. CDR3 sequence: CASSTTSGPYEQYF. CDR3 nucleotides: TGTGCCAGCAGTACGACTAGCGGGCCCTACGAGCAGTACTTC.

This clone was picked up a small number of times. CDR3 amino acids: CASSLQGAGDEKLFF. The CDR3 DNA is TGTGCCAGTAGTCTCCAGGGGGCCGGAGATGAAAAACTGTTTTTT. V usage is TRBV19 and J usage is TRBJ1-4, with 8 nucleotides matching TRBD1. Germline values: CDR1 LNHDA, CDR2 SQIVND (reference sequence). V shed 5 bases, J shed 6 bases, and the junction held 8 bases outside the gene matches. This CDR3 region has 15 residues.

On this clone: Within the sample, other DNA sequences also encode this same CDR3. Here the CDR3 reads CASSPGQGIGYGYTF. DNA for the CDR3: TGTGCCAGCTCACCGGGACAGGGTATAGGCTATGGCTACACCTTC. This chain uses TRBV18 with TRBJ1-2; 9 bases agree with TRBD1. Germline V gene lookup returns CDR1 KGHSH and CDR2 LQKENI. V was pared by 3 bases and J by 4 bases, with 6 bases of the junction left unmatched. CDR3 size: 15 residues.

This clone was recorded once. The V and J genes are TRBV13 and TRBJ2-2; 8 nucleotides match TRBD2. Germline V lookup: CDR1 PRHDT, CDR2 FYEKMQ (reference sequence). The junction had 3 bases not matched to a gene; V was cut back by 1 base and J by 2 bases. The CDR3 consists of 16 residues. The CDR3 sequence: CASSLVAGYNTGELFF. CDR3 DNA sequence: TGTGCCAGCAGCTTAGTAGCGGGGTACAACACCGGGGAGCTGTTTTTT.